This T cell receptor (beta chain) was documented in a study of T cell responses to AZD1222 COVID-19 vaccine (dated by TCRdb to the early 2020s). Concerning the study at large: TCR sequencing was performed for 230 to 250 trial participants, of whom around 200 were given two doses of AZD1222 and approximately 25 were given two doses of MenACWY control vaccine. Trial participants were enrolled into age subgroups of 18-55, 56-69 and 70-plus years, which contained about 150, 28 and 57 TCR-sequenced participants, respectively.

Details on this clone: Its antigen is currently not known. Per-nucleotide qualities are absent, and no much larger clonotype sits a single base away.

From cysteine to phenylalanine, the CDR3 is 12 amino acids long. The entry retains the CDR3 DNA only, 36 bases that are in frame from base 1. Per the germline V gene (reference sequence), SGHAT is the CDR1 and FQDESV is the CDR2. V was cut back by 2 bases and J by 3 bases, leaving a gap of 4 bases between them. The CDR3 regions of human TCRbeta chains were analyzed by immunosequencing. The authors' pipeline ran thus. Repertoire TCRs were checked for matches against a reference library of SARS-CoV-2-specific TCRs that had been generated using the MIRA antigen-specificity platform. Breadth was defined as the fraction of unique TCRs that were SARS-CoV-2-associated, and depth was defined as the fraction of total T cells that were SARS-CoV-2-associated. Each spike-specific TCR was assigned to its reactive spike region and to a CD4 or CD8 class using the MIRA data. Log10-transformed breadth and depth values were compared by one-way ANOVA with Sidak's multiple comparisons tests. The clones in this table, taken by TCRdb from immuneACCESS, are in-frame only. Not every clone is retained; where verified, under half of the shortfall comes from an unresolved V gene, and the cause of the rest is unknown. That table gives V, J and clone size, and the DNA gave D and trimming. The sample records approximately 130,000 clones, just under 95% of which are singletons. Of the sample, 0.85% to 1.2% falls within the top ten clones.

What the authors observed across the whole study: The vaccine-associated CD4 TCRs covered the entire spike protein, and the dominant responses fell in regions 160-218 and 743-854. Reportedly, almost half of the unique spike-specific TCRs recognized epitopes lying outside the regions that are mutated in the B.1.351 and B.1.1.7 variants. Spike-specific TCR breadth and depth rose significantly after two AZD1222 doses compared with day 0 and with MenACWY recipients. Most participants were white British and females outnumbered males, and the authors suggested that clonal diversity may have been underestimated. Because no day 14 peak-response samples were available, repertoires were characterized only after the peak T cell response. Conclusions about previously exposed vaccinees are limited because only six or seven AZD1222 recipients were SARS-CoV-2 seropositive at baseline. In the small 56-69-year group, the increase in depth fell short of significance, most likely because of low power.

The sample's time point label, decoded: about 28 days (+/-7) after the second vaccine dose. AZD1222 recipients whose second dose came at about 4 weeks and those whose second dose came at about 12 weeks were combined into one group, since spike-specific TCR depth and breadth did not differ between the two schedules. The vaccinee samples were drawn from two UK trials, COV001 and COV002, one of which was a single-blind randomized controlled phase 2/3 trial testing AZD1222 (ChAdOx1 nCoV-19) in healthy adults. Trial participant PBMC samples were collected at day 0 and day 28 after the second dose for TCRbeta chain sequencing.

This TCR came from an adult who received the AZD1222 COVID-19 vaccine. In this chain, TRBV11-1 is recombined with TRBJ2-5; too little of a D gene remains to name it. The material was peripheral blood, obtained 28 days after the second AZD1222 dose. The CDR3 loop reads CASSLPKETQYF. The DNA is TGTGCCAGCAGCTTACCAAAAGAGACCCAGTACTTC.